Listed below are T cell receptor beta chains from one sample, sequenced in a study of regulatory T cells in long-lasting Graves disease. From the multiplex PCR reads, TCRdb called clonotypes with MiXCR, one entry per CDR3 protein. This sample carries about 220,000 distinct CDR3 sequences, approximately 16% of them seen once, and the ten largest clones take roughly a fifth. Sequenced here: peripheral blood mononuclear cells (PBMCs), sampled at new diagnosis, from a patient treated with antithyroid drugs. The receptors derive from a female donor with Graves disease. CDR3s leave out the opening cysteine and the closing phenylalanine or tryptophan. Fields, in order: V gene, CDR3 protein.

>TRBV7-8
ASSLAGGYEQY
>TRBV7-3
ASSMTSADTQY
>TRBV2
ASTSGTIYEQY
>TRBV5-1
ASSPVGLLRGEQF
>TRBV2
ASSESGETQY
>TRBV24-1
ATSDSYYNEQF
>TRBV14
ASSQDLLGTQY
>TRBV19
ASADRGVAYEQY
>TRBV10-1
ASSDMDQETQY
>TRBV12-3/TRBV12-4
ASSFRQGISPLH
>TRBV20-1
SARGHSGRSETQY
>TRBV28
ASRRTSGKLYEQY
>TRBV6-2/TRBV6-3
ASSYSGDGGYT
>TRBV12-3/TRBV12-4
ASSFASGRAKYEQY
>TRBV2
ASGGGWGYEQY
>TRBV6-5
ASSYSTTGHRFLYGYT
>TRBV3-1
ASSQEGGGLAGGTDTQY
>TRBV15
ATSRDVTYHGGVGTDTQY
>TRBV5-1
ASSLDFNSPLH
>TRBV5-6
ASSLDRASEQY
>TRBV28
ASSGRIASSYNEQF
>TRBV5-1
ASSLGSGRANEQF